One and the same sample provided the 25 T cell receptor beta chains below, sequenced in a study of cytomegalovirus exposure and HLA in healthy donors. The PCR contained 60 Vbeta and 13 Jbeta primers. Assay: immunoSEQ multiplex PCR; the TCRdb copy retains only in-frame clones and omits some. Altogether 100,000 to 150,000 clones are present, less than 75% being singletons, with the ten largest covering over 2%. The sample comprised PBMCs. Receptors originate from a woman between 40 and 50 years old in good health and CMV-seropositive.

The gene calls are TRBV5-1 and TRBJ1-1, with 10 nucleotides matching TRBD1. Per germline, CDR1 SGHRS and CDR2 YFSETQ. V lost 0 bases to trimming and J lost 0 bases; unmatched junction nucleotides: 5. The CDR3 loop spans 17 amino acids. DNA for the CDR3: TGCGCCAGCAGCTTGGTCCCGACAGGGGGCCTGAACACTGAAGCTTTCTTT. This codes for CASSLVPTGGLNTEAFF.

The chain has TRBV6-4 and TRBJ2-1; 7 bases line up with TRBD2. Germline CDR1 is MRHNA and CDR2 is SNTAGT. Trimming took 2 bases from V and 1 from J; bases not matched to a gene: 2. CDR3 length: 15 amino acids. Here the CDR3 reads CASSDGAGSYNEQFF. For the CDR3, the DNA is TGTGCCAGCAGTGACGGAGCGGGGTCCTACAATGAGCAGTTCTTC.

This clone has only a few counts. The chain couples TRBV10-3 to TRBJ2-7, with D perhaps TRBD1 (6 bases). Looked up from germline, CDR1 is ENHRY and CDR2 is SYGVKD. This CDR3 is built from 12 residues. V was trimmed by 6 bases and J by 9 bases, leaving 15 bases between them. The CDR3: CAISEDRFGQYF. CDR3 DNA: TGTGCCATCAGCGAAGACAGGTTCGGGCAGTACTTC.

This sequence joins TRBV27 and TRBJ2-7; possible D gene TRBD1, 6 bases. Germline assignment: CDR1 MNHEY and CDR2 SMNVEV (reference sequence). V lost 5 bases, J lost 1 base, and 24 bases lay in between. The CDR3 is 18 amino acids. As DNA, the CDR3 is TGTGCCAGCAGTCCTATCGCTCAGGACAGTAGGAAATCCTACGAGCAGTACTTC. Protein product: CASSPIAQDSRKSYEQYF.

The chain carries TRBV6-5 and TRBJ1-5; no clear D. This CDR3 is 14 amino acids long. The V gene lost 5 bases and the J gene lost 7 bases, with 15 bases spanning the gap. The V gene's germline CDR1 is MNHEY and CDR2 SVGAGI. Here the CDR3 DNA reads TGTGCCAGCAGTCTACGCGGCCCTGGGCAGCCCCAGCATTTT. Translated, it gives CASSLRGPGQPQHF.

The V gene is TRBV6-5, the J gene TRBJ2-7; 7 nucleotides line up with TRBD1. The J segment lost 2 bases and the V segment lost 5 bases, leaving 3 bases of the junction unmatched. CDR3 length equals 13 residues. Per the germline V gene, CDR1 is MNHEY and CDR2 is SVGAGI. DNA for the CDR3: TGTGCCAGCAGTGGGGACAGTCCCTACGAGCAGTACTTC. Translating it yields CASSGDSPYEQYF.

The rearrangement uses TRBV6-5 and TRBJ2-7, with 7 positions matching TRBD1. J lost 0 bases, V lost 6 bases, and 8 bases had no gene match. The CDR3 has 15 amino acids. The germline gives CDR1 MNHEY, CDR2 SVGAGI. In DNA form, the CDR3 reads TGTGCCAGCAGGACCACAGGGGTCAACTCCTACGAGCAGTACTTC. Protein: CASRTTGVNSYEQYF.

This clone was counted a few times. The V gene is TRBV19, the J gene TRBJ2-1; TRBD2 agrees at 10 bases. The V gene end was trimmed by 3 bases and the J gene end by 7 bases; junction bases not matched to a gene: 6. The V gene's germline CDR1 is LNHDA and CDR2 SQIVND (reference sequence). The CDR3 has 15 residues. CDR3 residues: CASSMSASGRNEQFF. In nucleotides, the CDR3 is TGTGCCAGTAGTATGTCGGCTAGCGGGAGAAATGAGCAGTTCTTC.

The chain uses TRBV7-6 and TRBJ2-7; weak D call: TRBD1 (5 bases). Germline V gene lookup returns CDR1 SGHVS and CDR2 FNYEAQ. The CDR3 contains 13 residues. Trimming left V 1 base short and J 3 bases short, with 7 bases between. For the CDR3, the DNA is TGTGCCAGCAGCTTAGAGGGGTTCTACGAGCAGTACTTC. This encodes CASSLEGFYEQYF.

V is TRBV15 and J is TRBJ1-1; 11 nucleotides line up with TRBD1. Per the germline V gene, CDR1 is LNHNV and CDR2 is YYDKDF (reference sequence). The CDR3 spans 19 residues. Unmatched junction bases numbered 12, after V lost 1 base and J lost 2 bases. The CDR3 nucleotides are TGTGCCACCAGCAGAGCCAGGAGGACAGGGGGCCGGGGAAACACTGAAGCTTTCTTT. Amino acids: CATSRARRTGGRGNTEAFF. Filled out from reference TRBV15 and TRBJ1-1, the complete variable domain reads DAMVIQNPRYQVTQFGKPVTLSCSQTLNHNVMYWYQQKSSQAPKLLFHYYDKDFNNEADTPDNFQSRRPNTSFCFLDIRSPGLGDTAMYLCATSRARRTGGRGNTEAFFGQGTRLTVV.

The chain carries TRBV19 and TRBJ2-4; tentatively, D is TRBD1 (6 bases). Between the trimmed V and J ends, which lost 3 bases and 2 bases, there was a span of 8 bases. The CDR3 covers 14 residues. Germline V lookup: CDR1 LNHDA, CDR2 SQIVND (reference sequence). The CDR3 DNA follows: TGTGCCAGTAGTATTAGGGGGTCCAAAAACATTCAGTACTTC. Protein: CASSIRGSKNIQYF.

V is TRBV7-2 and J is TRBJ1-4, with TRBD1 identical over 7 bases. In germline, CDR1 is SGHTA, CDR2 FQGNSA. With V trimmed by 2 bases and J by 1 base, 13 bases remained unmatched. The CDR3 spans 19 residues. The CDR3 reads CASSLQWRQGSLTNEKLFF. The CDR3 bases are TGTGCCAGCAGCTTACAATGGAGACAGGGTTCATTAACTAATGAAAAACTGTTTTTT.

This chain joins TRBV27 and TRBJ1-2, with TRBD1 matching over 10 bases. CDR3 length: 13 residues. In germline, CDR1 is MNHEY, CDR2 SMNVEV (reference sequence). Unmatched junction bases numbered 5, after V lost 5 bases and J lost 8 bases. CDR3 protein: CASSRQGAGGYTF. CDR3 coding DNA: TGTGCCAGCAGTCGACAGGGGGCGGGAGGCTACACCTTC.

V usage is TRBV7-3 and J usage is TRBJ1-1, with a possible D match to TRBD1 (5 bases). V was clipped by 3 bases and J by 1 base, with 9 bases between them. This CDR3 region has 14 residues. CDR1 is SGHTA, CDR2 FQGTGA, per germline. For the CDR3, the DNA is TGTGCCAGCAGCTTCGGGGGACGGAACACTGAAGCTTTCTTT. This sequence encodes CASSFGGRNTEAFF.

The V call is TRBV5-4, the J call TRBJ2-7; the match to TRBD1 covers 8 bases. The CDR3 sequence is 13 residues long. Per the germline V gene, CDR1 is SGHNT and CDR2 is YYREEE (reference sequence). The V gene end was trimmed by 5 bases and the J gene end by 5 bases; junction bases not matched to a gene: 6. CDR3 in DNA: TGTGCCAGCAGAAGAGGACAGGGTAACGAGCAGTACTTC. Residues: CASRRGQGNEQYF.

As regards this clone: This sample also contains other DNA sequences that code for the same CDR3. The rearrangement joins TRBV2 to TRBJ2-1; TRBD2 matches at 13 bases. The V and J ends lost 4 bases and 4 bases, in that order; junction bases with no gene match: 1. This CDR3 has 15 residues. Germline V lookup: CDR1 SNHLY, CDR2 FYNNEI. The CDR3: CASSGGLAGYNEQFF. The CDR3 bases are TGTGCCAGCAGTGGGGGACTAGCGGGGTACAATGAGCAGTTCTTC. Drawing the rest from reference TRBV2 and TRBJ2-1, the complete variable domain is EPEVTQTPSHQVTQMGQEVILRCVPISNHLYFYWYRQILGQKVEFLVSFYNNEISEKSEIFDDQFSVERPDGSNFTLKIRSTKLEDSAMYFCASSGGLAGYNEQFFGPGTRLTVL.

This sequence joins TRBV7-3 and TRBJ1-1; maybe TRBD1 (6 bases). V shed 5 bases and J shed 5 bases, with 18 bases lying between them. This CDR3 contains 15 residues. Germline V gene sequence: CDR1 SGHTA, CDR2 FQGTGA. This CDR3 is CASSLDPGRGTEAFF. CDR3 coding DNA: TGTGCCAGCAGCCTAGACCCCGGCAGGGGTACTGAAGCTTTCTTT.

The chain uses TRBV5-1 and TRBJ2-5, with TRBD2 matching over 7 bases. The V gene's germline CDR1 is SGHRS and CDR2 YFSETQ. The trim removed 4 bases at V and 5 bases at J, leaving 8 bases unmatched. This CDR3 has 14 amino acids. CDR3 sequence (DNA): TGCGCCAGCAGCACGGGCGCGGGGGTTGAGACCCAGTACTTC. It is translated as CASSTGAGVETQYF.

This chain connects TRBV11-2 to TRBJ1-5, with 8 nucleotides matching TRBD1. The CDR3 spans 15 residues. The V and J ends lost 3 bases and 0 bases, in that order; junction bases with no gene match: 1. CDR1 SGHAT and CDR2 FQNNGV come from the germline V gene. The CDR3 spells CASSFGTGSNQPQHF. The DNA of the CDR3 is TGTGCCAGCAGCTTCGGGACAGGTAGCAATCAGCCCCAGCATTTT.

The rearrangement links TRBV14 to TRBJ1-1; TRBD1 aligns across 8 bases. With 0 bases clipped from V and 5 bases from J, the junction kept 14 bases outside the gene matches. CDR1 is SGHDN, CDR2 FVKESK, per germline. The CDR3 has 18 amino acids. In DNA form, the CDR3 reads TGTGCCAGCAGCCAAGACACAGGGGCGTACAGGGGGGGTACTGAAGCTTTCTTT. This encodes CASSQDTGAYRGGTEAFF.

V and J are TRBV7-9 and TRBJ1-3; D remains ambiguous. V lost 5 bases to trimming and J lost 5 bases, with 16 bases between them. The CDR3 has 15 residues. Germline V lookup: CDR1 SEHNR, CDR2 FQNEAQ (reference sequence). CDR3 region: CASSPPGIERNTIYF. CDR3 nucleotide sequence: TGTGCCAGCAGCCCGCCCGGGATAGAGAGAAACACCATATATTTT.

As regards this clone: The same CDR3 arises from other DNA sequences in this sample as well. The chain carries TRBV7-2 and TRBJ2-7; 9 nucleotides line up with TRBD1. This CDR3 region has 14 residues. The trim removed 5 bases at V and 3 bases at J, leaving 5 bases unmatched. Germline CDR1 and CDR2: SGHTA and FQGNSA. The CDR3 here is CASSPRQGGYEQYF. CDR3 nucleotides: TGTGCCAGCAGCCCTAGACAGGGGGGCTACGAGCAGTACTTC.

This chain links TRBV5-1 with TRBJ2-6; possibly TRBD2 for D (6 bases). Trimming removed 1 base at V and 7 bases at J, with 9 bases between. This CDR3 is built from 14 residues. Per the germline V gene, CDR1 is SGHRS and CDR2 is YFSETQ. The CDR3 reads CASSLYGSANVLTF. The CDR3 DNA reads as TGCGCCAGCAGCTTGTACGGGAGTGCCAACGTCCTGACTTTC.

The rearrangement links TRBV27 to TRBJ1-1; perhaps TRBD1 as D (5 bases). The germline V and J ends were trimmed by 0 bases and 4 bases, with 6 bases remaining between them. The germline V gene encodes CDR1 MNHEY and CDR2 SMNVEV (reference sequence). The CDR3 extends over 13 amino acids. The CDR3 DNA reads TGTGCCAGCAGTTTATCAGGGGCCACTGAAGCTTTCTTT. It specifies CASSLSGATEAFF.

This sequence joins TRBV11-3 and TRBJ2-7; TRBD1 might be the D (6 bases). V shed 6 bases and J shed 2 bases, with 23 bases lying between them. The germline V gene encodes CDR1 SGHNT and CDR2 YENEEA. The CDR3 is made up of 17 amino acids. CDR3 protein: CASSPSRVGASTYEQYF. DNA of the CDR3: TGTGCCAGCAGTCCCTCCCGGGTGGGGGCCTCCACCTACGAGCAGTACTTC. The full variable domain, rest sourced from reference TRBV11-3 and TRBJ2-7, is EAGVVQSPRYKIIEKKQPVAFWCNPISGHNTLYWYLQNLGQGPELLIRYENEEAVDDSQLPKDRFSAERLKGVDSTLKIQPAELGDSAVYLCASSPSRVGASTYEQYFGPGTRLTVT.